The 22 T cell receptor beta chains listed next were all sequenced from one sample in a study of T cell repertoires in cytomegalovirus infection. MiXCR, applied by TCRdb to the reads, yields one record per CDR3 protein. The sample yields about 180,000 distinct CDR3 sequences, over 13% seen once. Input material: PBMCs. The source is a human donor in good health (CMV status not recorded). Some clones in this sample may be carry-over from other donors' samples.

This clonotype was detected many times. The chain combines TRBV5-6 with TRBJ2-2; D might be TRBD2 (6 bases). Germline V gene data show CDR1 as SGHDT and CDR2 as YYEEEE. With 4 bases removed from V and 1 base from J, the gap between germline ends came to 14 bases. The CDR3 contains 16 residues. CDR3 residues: CASSRGETRNTGELFF. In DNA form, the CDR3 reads TGTGCCAGCAGCCGCGGGGAGACCCGGAACACCGGGGAGCTGTTTTTT.

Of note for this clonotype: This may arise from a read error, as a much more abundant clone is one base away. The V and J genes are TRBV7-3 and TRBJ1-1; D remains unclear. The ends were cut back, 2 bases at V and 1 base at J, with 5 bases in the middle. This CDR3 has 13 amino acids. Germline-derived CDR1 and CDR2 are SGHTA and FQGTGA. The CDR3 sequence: CASSLQQNTEAFF. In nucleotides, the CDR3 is TGTGCCAGCAGCTTACAGCAGAACACTGAAGCTTTCTTT. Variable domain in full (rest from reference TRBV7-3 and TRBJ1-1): GAGVSQTPSNKVTEKGKYVELRCDPISGHTALYWYRQSLGQGPEFLIYFQGTGAADDSGLPNDRFFAVRPEGSVSTLKIQRTERGDSAVYLCASSLQQNTEAFFGQGTRLTVV.

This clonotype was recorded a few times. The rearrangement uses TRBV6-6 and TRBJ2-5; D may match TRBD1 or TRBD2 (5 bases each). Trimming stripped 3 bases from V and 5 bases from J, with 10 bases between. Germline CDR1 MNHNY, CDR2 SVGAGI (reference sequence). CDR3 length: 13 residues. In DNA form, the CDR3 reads TGTGCCAGCAGTTATCCAGGGACCGAGACCCAGTACTTC. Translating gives CASSYPGTETQYF.

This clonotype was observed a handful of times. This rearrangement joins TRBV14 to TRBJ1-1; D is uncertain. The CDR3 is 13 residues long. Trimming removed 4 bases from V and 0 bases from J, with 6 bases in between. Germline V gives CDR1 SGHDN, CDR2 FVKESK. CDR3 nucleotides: TGTGCCAGCAGCCCTTTGCTGAACACTGAAGCTTTCTTT. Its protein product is CASSPLLNTEAFF.

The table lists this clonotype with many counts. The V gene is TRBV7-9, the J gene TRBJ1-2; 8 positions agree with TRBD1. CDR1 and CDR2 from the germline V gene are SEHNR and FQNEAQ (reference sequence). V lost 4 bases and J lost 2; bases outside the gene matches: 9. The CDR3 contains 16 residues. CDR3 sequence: CASSSRDRLPNYGYTF. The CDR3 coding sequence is TGTGCCAGCAGCTCCCGGGACAGGCTACCGAACTATGGCTACACCTTC.

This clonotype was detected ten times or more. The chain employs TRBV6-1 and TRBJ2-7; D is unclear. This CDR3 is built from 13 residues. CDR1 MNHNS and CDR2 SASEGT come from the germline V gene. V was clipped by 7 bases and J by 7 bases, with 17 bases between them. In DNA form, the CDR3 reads TGTGCCAGCATCCAGAAGGGTACGGGTGAGCAGTACTTC. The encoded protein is CASIQKGTGEQYF.

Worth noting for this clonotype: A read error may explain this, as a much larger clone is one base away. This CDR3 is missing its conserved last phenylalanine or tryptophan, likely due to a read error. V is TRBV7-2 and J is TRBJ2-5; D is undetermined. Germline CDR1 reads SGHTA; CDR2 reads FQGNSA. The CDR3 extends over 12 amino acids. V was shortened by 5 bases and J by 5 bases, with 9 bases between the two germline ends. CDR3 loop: CASSPNMETQYL. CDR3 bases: TGTGCCAGCAGCCCCAACATGGAGACCCAGTACCTC.

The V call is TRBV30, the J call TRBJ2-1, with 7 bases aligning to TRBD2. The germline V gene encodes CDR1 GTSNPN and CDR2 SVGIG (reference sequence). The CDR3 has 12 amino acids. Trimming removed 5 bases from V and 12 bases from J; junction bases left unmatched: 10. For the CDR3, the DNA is TGTGCCTGGTCCACGGGGGGTAGCAGGCAGTTCTTC. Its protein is CAWSTGGSRQFF.

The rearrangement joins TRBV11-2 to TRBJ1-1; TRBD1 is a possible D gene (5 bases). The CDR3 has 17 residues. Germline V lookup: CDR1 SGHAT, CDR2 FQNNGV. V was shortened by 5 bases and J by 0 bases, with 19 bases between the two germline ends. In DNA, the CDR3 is TGTGCCAGCAGCCCCCGTCGGGCAGGGAGCGTGAACACTGAAGCTTTCTTT. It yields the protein CASSPRRAGSVNTEAFF.

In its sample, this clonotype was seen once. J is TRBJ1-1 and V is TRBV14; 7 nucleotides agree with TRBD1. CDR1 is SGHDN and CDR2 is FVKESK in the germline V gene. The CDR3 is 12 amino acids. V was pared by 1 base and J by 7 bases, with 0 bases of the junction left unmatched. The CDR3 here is CASSQGDSEAFF. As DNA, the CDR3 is TGTGCCAGCAGCCAAGGGGACAGTGAAGCTTTCTTT.

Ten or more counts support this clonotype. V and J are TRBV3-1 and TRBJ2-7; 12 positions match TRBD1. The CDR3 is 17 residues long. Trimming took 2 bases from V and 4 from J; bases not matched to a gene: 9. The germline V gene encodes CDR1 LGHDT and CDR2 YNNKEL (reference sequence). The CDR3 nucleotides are TGTGCCAGCAGCCAACTCGGTTGGGACAGGGGGCTGTACGAGCAGTACTTC. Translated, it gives CASSQLGWDRGLYEQYF.

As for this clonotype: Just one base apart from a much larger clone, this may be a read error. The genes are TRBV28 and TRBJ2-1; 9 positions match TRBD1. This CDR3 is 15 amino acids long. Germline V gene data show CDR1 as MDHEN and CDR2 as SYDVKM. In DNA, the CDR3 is TGTGCCAGCAGTTCTTGGACAGGGGACGGCAATAAGCAGTTCTTC. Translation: CASSSWTGDGNKQFF.

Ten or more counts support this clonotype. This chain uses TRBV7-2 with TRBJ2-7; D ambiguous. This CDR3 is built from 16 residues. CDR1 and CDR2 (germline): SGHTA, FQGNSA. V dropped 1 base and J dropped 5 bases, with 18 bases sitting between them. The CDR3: CASSLEEIGLQHEQYF. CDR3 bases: TGTGCCAGCAGCTTAGAGGAAATAGGGCTTCAGCACGAGCAGTACTTC.

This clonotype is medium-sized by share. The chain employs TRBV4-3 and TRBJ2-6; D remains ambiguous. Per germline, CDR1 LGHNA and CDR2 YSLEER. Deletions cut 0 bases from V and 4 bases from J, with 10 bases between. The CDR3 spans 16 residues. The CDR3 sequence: CASSQDKGSGANVLTF. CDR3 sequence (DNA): TGCGCCAGCAGCCAAGATAAGGGCTCCGGGGCCAACGTCCTGACTTTC.

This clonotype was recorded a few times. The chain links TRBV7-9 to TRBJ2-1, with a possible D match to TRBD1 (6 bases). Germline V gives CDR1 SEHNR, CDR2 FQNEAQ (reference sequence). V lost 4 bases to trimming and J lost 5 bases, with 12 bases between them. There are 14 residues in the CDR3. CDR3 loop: CASSSIAGDNEQFF. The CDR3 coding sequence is TGTGCCAGCAGCTCGATAGCAGGGGACAATGAGCAGTTCTTC.

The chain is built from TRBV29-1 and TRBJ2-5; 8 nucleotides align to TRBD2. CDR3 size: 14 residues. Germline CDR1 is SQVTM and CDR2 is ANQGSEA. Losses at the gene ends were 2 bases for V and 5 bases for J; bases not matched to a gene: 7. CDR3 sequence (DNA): TGCAGCGTTGAACAAGCGGGAGTAACGGAGACCCAGTACTTC. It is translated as CSVEQAGVTETQYF.

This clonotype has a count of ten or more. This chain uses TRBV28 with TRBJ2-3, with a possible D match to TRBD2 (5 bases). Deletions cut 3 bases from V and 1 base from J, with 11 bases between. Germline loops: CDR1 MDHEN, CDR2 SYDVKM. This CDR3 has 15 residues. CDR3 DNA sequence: TGTGCCAGCAGTTTGAGAGGGAGCGGCACAGATACGCAGTATTTT. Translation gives CASSLRGSGTDTQYF.

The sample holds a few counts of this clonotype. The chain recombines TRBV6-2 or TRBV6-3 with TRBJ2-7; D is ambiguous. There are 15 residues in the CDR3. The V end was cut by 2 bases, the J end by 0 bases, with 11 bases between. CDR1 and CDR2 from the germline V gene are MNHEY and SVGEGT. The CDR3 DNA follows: TGTGCCAGCAGTTACCGGCAGGAGAGCTCCTACGAGCAGTACTTC. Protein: CASSYRQESSYEQYF.

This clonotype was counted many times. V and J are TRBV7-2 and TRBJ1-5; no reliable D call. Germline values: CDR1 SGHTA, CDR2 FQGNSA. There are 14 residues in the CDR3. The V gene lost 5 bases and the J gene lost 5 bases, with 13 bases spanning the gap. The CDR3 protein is CASSTRPHHQPQHF. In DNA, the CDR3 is TGTGCCAGCAGCACACGGCCCCATCATCAGCCCCAGCATTTT.

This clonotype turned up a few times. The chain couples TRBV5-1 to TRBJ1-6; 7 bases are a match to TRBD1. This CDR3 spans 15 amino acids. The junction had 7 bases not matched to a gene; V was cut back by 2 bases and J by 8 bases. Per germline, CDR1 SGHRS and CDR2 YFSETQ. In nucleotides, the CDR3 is TGCGCCAGCAGCTTCGGGACAGCGTCGGATTCACCCCTCCACTTT. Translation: CASSFGTASDSPLHF.

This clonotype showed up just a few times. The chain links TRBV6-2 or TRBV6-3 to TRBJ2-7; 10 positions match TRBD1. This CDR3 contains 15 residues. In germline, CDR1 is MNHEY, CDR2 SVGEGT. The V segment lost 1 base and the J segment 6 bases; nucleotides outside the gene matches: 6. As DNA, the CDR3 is TGTGCCAGCAGTTACTTAGGACAGGGGGTCGGCGAGCAGTACTTC. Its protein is CASSYLGQGVGEQYF.

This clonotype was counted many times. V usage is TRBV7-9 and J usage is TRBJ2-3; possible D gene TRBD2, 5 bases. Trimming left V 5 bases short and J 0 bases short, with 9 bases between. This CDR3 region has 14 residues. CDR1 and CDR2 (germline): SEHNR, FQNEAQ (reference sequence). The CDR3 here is CASSERTSTDTQYF. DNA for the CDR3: TGTGCCAGCAGCGAGCGGACCAGCACAGATACGCAGTATTTT. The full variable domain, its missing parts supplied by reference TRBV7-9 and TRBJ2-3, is DTGVSQNPRHKITKRGQNVTFRCDPISEHNRLYWYRQTLGQGPEFLTYFQNEAQLEKSRLLSDRFSAERPKGSFSTLEIQRTEQGDSAMYLCASSERTSTDTQYFGPGTRLTVL.